These 14 T cell receptor beta chains share one sample of origin, sequenced in a study of shared clonotypes between healthy human individuals. TCRdb keeps only in-frame clones here, not all; method: immunoSEQ multiplex PCR. Of about 490,000 clones listed, around 80% are singletons. Sequencing was performed on PBMCs. Receptors originate from a woman in her forties in good health. Some clones in this sample may be carry-over from other donors' samples.

V and J are TRBV7-9 and TRBJ2-2; 8 nucleotides line up with TRBD2. Germline CDR1 and CDR2: SEHNR and FQNEAQ (reference sequence). This CDR3 comprises 16 residues. The V segment lost 4 bases and the J segment 2 bases; nucleotides outside the gene matches: 6. CDR3 amino acids: CASSSRGGLNTGELFF. CDR3 DNA sequence: TGTGCCAGCAGCTCCCGGGGGGGACTCAACACCGGGGAGCTGTTTTTT.

A remark on this clone: The sample has other DNA sequences that encode this CDR3 too. The chain carries TRBV28 and TRBJ2-3; D might be TRBD2 (6 bases). With 3 bases removed from V and 1 base from J, the gap between germline ends came to 11 bases. Germline values: CDR1 MDHEN, CDR2 SYDVKM. The CDR3 is made up of 15 amino acids. The CDR3 coding sequence is TGTGCCAGCAGTTTTGGAGGGCAGGGCACAGATACGCAGTATTTT. It yields the protein CASSFGGQGTDTQYF.

This clone was found once. The chain joins TRBV7-9 to TRBJ2-1; 10 nucleotides line up with TRBD2. Germline assignment: CDR1 SEHNR and CDR2 FQNEAQ (reference sequence). Losses at the gene ends were 1 base for V and 5 bases for J; bases not matched to a gene: 14. This CDR3 has 19 residues. The CDR3 sequence: CASSLVAGPLAGGHNEQFF. The DNA of the CDR3 is TGTGCCAGCAGCTTAGTGGCTGGCCCGTTAGCGGGAGGCCACAATGAGCAGTTCTTC.

The DNA of the CDR3 is TGTGCCAGCAGCCAAGATCCCGGGGATGTATATGGCTACACCTTC. As protein: CASSQDPGDVYGYTF. The chain carries TRBV14 and TRBJ1-2; D is uncertain. The V gene lost 0 bases and the J gene lost 5 bases, with 13 bases spanning the gap. This CDR3 contains 15 residues. CDR1 and CDR2 from the germline V gene are SGHDN and FVKESK.

This chain uses TRBV19 with TRBJ1-1, with D hard to call. Germline assignment: CDR1 LNHDA and CDR2 SQIVND (reference sequence). V lost 5 bases, J lost 4 bases, and 11 bases lay in between. There are 13 residues in the CDR3. This CDR3 reads CASSLQVSTEAFF. The DNA of the CDR3 is TGTGCCAGTAGTTTGCAGGTCAGCACTGAAGCTTTCTTT.

The chain combines TRBV5-4 with TRBJ2-5, with D maybe TRBD1 (5 bases). Looked up from germline, CDR1 is SGHNT and CDR2 is YYREEE (reference sequence). V dropped 3 bases and J dropped 1 base, with 7 bases sitting between them. The length of the CDR3 is 13 residues. The CDR3 sequence is CASSSDIQETQYF. The CDR3 DNA reads as TGTGCCAGCAGCTCGGACATCCAAGAGACCCAGTACTTC. The variable domain in full, with the rest retrieved from reference TRBV5-4 and TRBJ2-5, is ETGVTQSPTHLIKTRGQQVTLRCSSQSGHNTVSWYQQALGQGPQFIFQYYREEENGRGNFPPRFSGLQFPNYSSELNVNALELDDSALYLCASSSDIQETQYFGPGTRLLVL.

The V and J genes are TRBV2 and TRBJ1-2; maybe TRBD1 (6 bases). Germline loops: CDR1 SNHLY, CDR2 FYNNEI. This CDR3 has 16 amino acids. V was pared by 10 bases and J by 7 bases, with 28 bases between. The chain's CDR3 is CANQVGRTNRGAGYTF. The CDR3 DNA is TGTGCCAACCAAGTCGGACGCACGAACCGGGGGGCTGGCTACACCTTC.

This sequence joins TRBV11-3 and TRBJ2-3; D possibly corresponds to TRBD2 (5 bases). The V gene lost 5 bases and the J gene lost 4 bases, with 19 bases spanning the gap. Germline V CDR1 and CDR2: SGHNT, YENEEA. The CDR3 contains 16 residues. The CDR3 DNA reads TGTGCCAGCAGCCTCCCGGGCCCTAACGGGGCAGATACGCAGTATTTT. Encoded protein: CASSLPGPNGADTQYF.

This chain connects TRBV7-9 to TRBJ1-1; D possibly corresponds to TRBD1 (5 bases). Trimming took off 3 bases at V and 6 bases at J, with 14 bases between the two ends. The CDR3 loop spans 14 amino acids. The V gene's germline CDR1 is SEHNR and CDR2 FQNEAQ (reference sequence). DNA of the CDR3: TGTGCCAGCAGCTTTCCGACAGTTTCAGCTGAAGCTTTCTTT. Amino acids: CASSFPTVSAEAFF.

The chain employs TRBV7-2 and TRBJ2-4, with D possibly TRBD1 on 6 matching bases. The CDR3 totals 12 residues. Germline CDR1 and CDR2: SGHTA and FQGNSA. Trimming left V 5 bases short and J 7 bases short, with 9 bases between. CDR3 in DNA: TGTGCCAGCAGCCAAAGGGGGAACATTCAGTACTTC. As protein: CASSQRGNIQYF.

The gene calls are TRBV7-2 and TRBJ1-1; D unresolved. Germline V lookup: CDR1 SGHTA, CDR2 FQGNSA. This CDR3 spans 14 amino acids. The V gene lost 5 bases and the J gene lost 2 bases, with 12 bases spanning the gap. CDR3 region: CASSLVLGNTEAFF. The CDR3 DNA sequence: TGTGCCAGCAGCCTAGTGCTAGGTAACACTGAAGCTTTCTTT.

V is TRBV25-1 and J is TRBJ2-7; 7 bases map to TRBD1. The CDR3 loop spans 16 amino acids. V lost 3 bases to trimming and J lost 2 bases; unmatched junction nucleotides: 10. Germline values: CDR1 MGHDK, CDR2 SYGVNS. The CDR3 sequence is CASSDSSPGTAYEQYF. CDR3 nucleotides: TGTGCCAGCAGTGACTCGTCCCCCGGGACAGCCTACGAGCAGTACTTC.

A note on this clone: The identical CDR3 is also encoded by other nucleotide sequences in the sample. The V call is TRBV6-1, the J call TRBJ1-1; no reliable D call. This CDR3 is built from 13 residues. Trimming stripped 4 bases from V and 1 base from J, with 7 bases between. The germline V gene encodes CDR1 MNHNS and CDR2 SASEGT. The CDR3 loop is CASSGRGNTEAFF. In nucleotides, the CDR3 is TGTGCCAGCAGTGGTCGGGGGAACACTGAAGCTTTCTTT.

The chain links TRBV27 to TRBJ1-2; D is unclear. The CDR3 sequence is 13 residues long. V was cut by 5 bases and J by 7 bases, with 14 bases left in between. Per the germline V gene, CDR1 is MNHEY and CDR2 is SMNVEV (reference sequence). For the CDR3, the DNA is TGTGCCAGCAGTCGTCTTTTAGTAGGTGGCTACACCTTC. Translating gives CASSRLLVGGYTF.